This TCR beta chain appears in the sequencing data of a study of cytomegalovirus exposure and HLA in healthy donors. Regarding the study as a whole: Reports showed the classifier diagnosing cytomegalovirus status with high specificity and sensitivity.

On this clone itself: Its target is not known.

Researchers ran the PCR with 60 Vbeta and 13 Jbeta primers. The assay was immunoSEQ multiplex PCR, and TCRdb's table has in-frame clones only and misses some. Of 160,000 or so clones in the sample, 70% to 80% were seen once. When sampled, the donors appeared nominally healthy, though they likely had unrecorded immune exposures. The sequence came from a woman in her forties or fifties in good health and CMV-seronegative. Sequencing was carried out using PBMCs.

Written as DNA, the CDR3 is TGTGCCAGTAGACAGGGACTAGCCAGGGGGAATGAGCAGTTCTTC. This translates into CASRQGLARGNEQFF. V and J are TRBV19 and TRBJ2-1; 9 bases match TRBD2. Germline V gene data show CDR1 as LNHDA and CDR2 as SQIVND (reference sequence). The J segment lost 7 bases and the V segment lost 6 bases, leaving 10 bases of the junction unmatched. The CDR3 has 15 residues.